This T cell receptor (beta chain) was documented in a study of identical twins' blood T cells. Study findings and constraints: Shared environment remains a possible cause of twin similarity. Even for out-of-frame TCRbeta, twins reportedly shared V gene usage much more than unrelated donors.

TCR cDNA libraries came from RNA via a modified published protocol. TCRdb reanalysed the 5' RACE reads using MiXCR and keeps one entry per CDR3 protein. This sample carries hundreds of thousands of distinct CDR3 sequences, about 28% of them seen once, and the ten largest clones take roughly 5.5%. All three twin pairs grew up together with likely shared infections and vaccines. V trimming: 5 bases; J trimming: 7 bases; junction bases outside the gene matches: 13. Looked up from germline, CDR1 is MNHEY and CDR2 is SMNVEV (reference sequence). The CDR3 has 15 residues. Worth noting for this clonotype: Its specificity is not known.

Sequencing input: PBMCs. The chain is built from TRBV27 and TRBJ1-2, with 7 bases fitting TRBD1. The sequence was obtained from a woman aged 18-55 years in good health. The CDR3 here is CASSGIDREWTGYTF. In DNA form, the CDR3 reads TGTGCCAGCAGTGGAATAGACAGGGAATGGACTGGCTACACCTTC.